This T cell receptor (beta chain) comes out of a study of Ad26.COV2.S vaccination and SARS-CoV-2 variants (dated by TCRdb to about 2021). Concerning the study at large: Donors in the vaccine arm were drawn from COV1001, a multicentre, randomized, double-blind, placebo-controlled phase I-IIa trial testing Ad26.COV2.S in healthy adults. Ad26.COV2.S was administered intramuscularly at 5 x 10^10 or 1 x 10^11 viral particles, either as a single shot or as two shots given 56 days apart. TCRbeta repertoire sequencing was used to assess the specificity and breadth of SARS-CoV-2-reactive T cell receptors after Ad26.COV2.S vaccination. A total of around 32 samples were included in the TCR-sequenced set, comprising around 19 Ad26.COV2.S vaccine recipients, 5 placebo recipients and 8 SARS-CoV-2 convalescent individuals. Trial participants were randomized into five groups of five, in which low-dose or high-dose Ad26.COV2.S was given once or twice, or placebo was given on both occasions. Blinding of investigators to trial group allocation was maintained during experiments and outcome assessment. General findings and caveats noted by the study authors: According to the authors, total T cell responses may have been underestimated by the TCR breadth and depth analyses. Vaccine and placebo recipients had comparable non-spike TCR breadth, which fits with the vaccine containing only spike. Compared with placebo recipients, Ad26.COV2.S recipients showed higher spike-specific TCR breadth (P = 0.0014). After vaccination, substantial breadth of spike-specific CD8+ and CD4+ T cell responses was reported. The study was not powered to compare responses between vaccine doses or regimens.

Remarks on this clone: Its antigen is not yet known. Within one base of it there is no much larger clone, and no base qualities were kept.

Trimming accounts for 0 bases at V and 0 bases at J, while the number of junction bases matched to no gene is 6. Via the germline V gene (reference sequence), CDR1 is LGHDT and CDR2 YNNKEL. Inclusive of the bounding cysteine and phenylalanine, the CDR3 is 18 residues long. Just the 54-base CDR3 DNA is kept, in frame starting at base 1. In light of the paper, this sample's treatment or condition label describes: around 19 received Ad26.COV2.S at low or high dose, single or two shots; five or six received placebo; per-sample allocation not given. For vaccine and placebo recipients, repertoires were sequenced using samples collected on day 63 after the first injection. Cohort 1b enrolled some 25 adults aged 18-55 years at a single site in Boston, USA, between 29 July and 7 August 2020. Ad26.COV2.S was a replication-incompetent adenovirus type 26 vector expressing a prefusion-stabilized SARS-CoV-2 spike protein from the original Wuhan strain.

The immunoSEQ Assay was used to sequence TCRbeta CDR3 regions. After extraction, genomic DNA underwent amplification by bias-controlled multiplex PCR, followed by high-throughput sequencing. Per the source publication's procedure: To quantify the absolute abundance of each unique TCRbeta CDR3 region, sequences were collapsed and filtered. Usable DNA was measured by amplifying reference genes present in all nucleated cells, and TCRbeta template counts were normalized to that usable DNA to estimate T cell fraction. Repertoire TCRs were annotated as SARS-CoV-2-specific when V gene, CDR3 amino acid sequence and J gene were exactly matched to a known reactive TCR set. The reference SARS-CoV-2 TCR set was derived from MIRA and filtered for enrichment in COVID-19-positive ImmuneCODE repertoires, a step that removed public or cross-reactive TCRs. Using the MIRA antigens, annotated TCRs were further analysed by specific ORF or by position within an ORF. Depth was the summed frequency of annotated unique rearrangements, while breadth was defined as annotated unique rearrangements over total unique productive rearrangements. Two-sided Wilcoxon rank-sum tests were applied when comparing TCR breadth between groups. TCRdb stores this immuneACCESS table with in-frame sequences only. Part of the clones is absent; in the studies checked, under half of the shortfall reflects unresolved V genes, and no reason is known for the rest. The DNA gave D and trimming, while V, J and clone size come from that table. This sample gives 350,000 to 450,000 clones in total; around 87% of them show up just once. The ten largest clones capture about 3% of the sample.

The source of this sequence is a person aged 18-60 years who received the Ad26.COV2.S COVID-19 vaccine or a placebo. The V and J genes are TRBV3-1 (or the pseudogene TRBV3-2) and TRBJ2-1; 9 central nucleotides agree with TRBD2. Sequences were derived from peripheral blood, sampled in a trial of Ad26.COV2.S vaccine versus placebo. The CDR3 here reads CASSQDFGSGGSYNEQFF. The nucleotides are TGTGCCAGCAGCCAAGATTTTGGTAGCGGGGGCTCCTACAATGAGCAGTTCTTC.